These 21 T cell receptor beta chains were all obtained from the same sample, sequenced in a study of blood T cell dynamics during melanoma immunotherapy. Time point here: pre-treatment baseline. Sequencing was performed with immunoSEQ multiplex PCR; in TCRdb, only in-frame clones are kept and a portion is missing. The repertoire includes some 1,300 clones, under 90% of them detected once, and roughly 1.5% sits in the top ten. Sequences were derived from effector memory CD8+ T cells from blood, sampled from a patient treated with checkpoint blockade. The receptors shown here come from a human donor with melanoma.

This chain's CDR3 is CASSLRGYNEQFF. CDR3 coding DNA: TGTGCCAGCAGTTTAAGAGGGTACAATGAGCAGTTCTTC. J is TRBJ2-1 and V is TRBV27; D may be TRBD2 (5 bases). This CDR3 comprises 13 residues. Trimming removed 2 bases from V and 4 bases from J, with 6 bases in between. CDR1 MNHEY and CDR2 SMNVEV come from the germline V gene (reference sequence).

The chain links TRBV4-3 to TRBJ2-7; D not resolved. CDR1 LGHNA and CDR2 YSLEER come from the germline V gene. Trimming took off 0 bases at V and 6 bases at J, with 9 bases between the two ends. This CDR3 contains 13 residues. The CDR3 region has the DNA TGCGCCAGCAGCCAAGACTTTTTCTCCGAGCAGTACTTC. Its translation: CASSQDFFSEQYF.

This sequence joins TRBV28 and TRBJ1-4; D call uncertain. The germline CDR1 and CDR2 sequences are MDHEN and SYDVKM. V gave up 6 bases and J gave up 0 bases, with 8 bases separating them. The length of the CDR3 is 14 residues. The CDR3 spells CASSSTPTNEKLFF. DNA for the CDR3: TGTGCCAGCAGCTCTACTCCAACTAATGAAAAACTGTTTTTT.

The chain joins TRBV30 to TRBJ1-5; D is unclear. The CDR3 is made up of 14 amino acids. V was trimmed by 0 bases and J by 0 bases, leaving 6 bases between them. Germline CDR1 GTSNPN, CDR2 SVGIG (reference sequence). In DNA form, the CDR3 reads TGTGCCTGGAGTGTAAGGGTTAGCAATCAGCCCCAGCATTTT. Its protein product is CAWSVRVSNQPQHF.

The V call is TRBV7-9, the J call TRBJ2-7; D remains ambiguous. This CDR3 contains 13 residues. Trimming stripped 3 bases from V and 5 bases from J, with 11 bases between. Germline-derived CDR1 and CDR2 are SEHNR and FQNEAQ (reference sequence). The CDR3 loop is CASSFALRDEQYF. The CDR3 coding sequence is TGTGCCAGCAGCTTCGCCCTCCGGGACGAGCAGTACTTC.

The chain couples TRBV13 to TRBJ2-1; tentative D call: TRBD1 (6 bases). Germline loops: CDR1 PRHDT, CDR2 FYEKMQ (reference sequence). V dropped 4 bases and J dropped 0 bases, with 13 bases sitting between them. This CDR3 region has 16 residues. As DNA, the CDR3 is TGTGCCAGCAGCTCAAAGGACAGCTACTCCTACAATGAGCAGTTCTTC. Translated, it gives CASSSKDSYSYNEQFF.

The CDR3 bases are TGTGCCAGCTCACCACCAGTCGGGGCAGTGTACGAGCAGTACTTC. Translated: CASSPPVGAVYEQYF. V and J are TRBV18 and TRBJ2-7; D tentatively fits TRBD1 or TRBD2 (5 bases each). V was trimmed by 0 bases and J by 4 bases, leaving 13 bases between them. CDR1 and CDR2 (germline): KGHSH, LQKENI. This CDR3 has 15 residues. The variable domain in full, with the rest retrieved from reference TRBV18 and TRBJ2-7, is NAGVMQNPRHLVRRRGQEARLRCSPMKGHSHVYWYRQLPEEGLKFMVYLQKENIIDESGMPKERFSAEFPKEGPSILRIQQVVRGDSAAYFCASSPPVGAVYEQYFGPGTRLTVT.

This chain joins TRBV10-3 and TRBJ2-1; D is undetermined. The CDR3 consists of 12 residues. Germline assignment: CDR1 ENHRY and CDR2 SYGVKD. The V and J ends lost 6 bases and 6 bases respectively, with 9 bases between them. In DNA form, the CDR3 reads TGTGCCATCAGGGTCGATTCCAATGAGCAGTTCTTC. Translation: CAIRVDSNEQFF.

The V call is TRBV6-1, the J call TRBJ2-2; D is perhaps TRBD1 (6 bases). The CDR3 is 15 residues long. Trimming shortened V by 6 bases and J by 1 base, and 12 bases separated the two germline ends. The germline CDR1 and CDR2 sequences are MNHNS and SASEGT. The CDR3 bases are TGTGCCAGCAGCTGGTGGACAGAGAACACCGGGGAGCTGTTTTTT. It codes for CASSWWTENTGELFF.

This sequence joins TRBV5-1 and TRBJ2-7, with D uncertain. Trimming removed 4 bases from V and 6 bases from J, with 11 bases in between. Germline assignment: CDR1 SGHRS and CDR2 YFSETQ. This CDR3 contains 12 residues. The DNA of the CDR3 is TGCGCCAGCAGCCCTGGCGCCGTCGAGCAGTACTTC. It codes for CASSPGAVEQYF. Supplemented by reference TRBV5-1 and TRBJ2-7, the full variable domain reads KAGVTQTPRYLIKTRGQQVTLSCSPISGHRSVSWYQQTPGQGLQFLFEYFSETQRNKGNFPGRFSGRQFSNSRSEMNVSTLELGDSALYLCASSPGAVEQYFGPGTRLTVT.

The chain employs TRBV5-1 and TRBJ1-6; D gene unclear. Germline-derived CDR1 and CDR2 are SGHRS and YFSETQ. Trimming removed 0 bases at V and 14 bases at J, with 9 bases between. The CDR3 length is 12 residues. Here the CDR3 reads CASSLDGVSLHF. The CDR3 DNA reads TGCGCCAGCAGCTTGGACGGGGTATCCCTCCACTTT.

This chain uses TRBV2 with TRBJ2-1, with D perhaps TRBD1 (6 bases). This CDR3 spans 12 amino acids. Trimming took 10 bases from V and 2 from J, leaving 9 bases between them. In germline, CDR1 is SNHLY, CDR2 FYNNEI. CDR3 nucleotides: TGTGCCACACAGGGTACCTACAATGAGCAGTTCTTC. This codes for CATQGTYNEQFF. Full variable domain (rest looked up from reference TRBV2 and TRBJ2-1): EPEVTQTPSHQVTQMGQEVILRCVPISNHLYFYWYRQILGQKVEFLVSFYNNEISEKSEIFDDQFSVERPDGSNFTLKIRSTKLEDSAMYFCATQGTYNEQFFGPGTRLTVL.

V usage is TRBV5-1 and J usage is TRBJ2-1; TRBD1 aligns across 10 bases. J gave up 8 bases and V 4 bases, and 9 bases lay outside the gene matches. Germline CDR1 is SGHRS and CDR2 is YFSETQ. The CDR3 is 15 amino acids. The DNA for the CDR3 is TGCGCCAGCAGCGCGGGACAGGGGAACTTCGATGAGCAGTTCTTC. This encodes CASSAGQGNFDEQFF.

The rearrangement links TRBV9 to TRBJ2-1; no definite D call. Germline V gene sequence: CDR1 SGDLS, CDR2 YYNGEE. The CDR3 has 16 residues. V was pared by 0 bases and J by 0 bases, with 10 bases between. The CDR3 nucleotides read TGTGCCAGCAGCGTAGGAGACGGTAGCTCCTACAATGAGCAGTTCTTC. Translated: CASSVGDGSSYNEQFF. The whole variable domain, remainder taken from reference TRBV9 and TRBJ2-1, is DSGVTQTPKHLITATGQRVTLRCSPRSGDLSVYWYQQSLDQGLQFLIQYYNGEERAKGNILERFSAQQFPDLHSELNLSSLELGDSALYFCASSVGDGSSYNEQFFGPGTRLTVL.

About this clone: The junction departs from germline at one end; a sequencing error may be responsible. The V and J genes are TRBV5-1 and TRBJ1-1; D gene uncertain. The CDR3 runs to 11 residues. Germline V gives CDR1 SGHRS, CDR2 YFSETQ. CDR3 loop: CASSDNSEAFF. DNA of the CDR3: TGCGCCAGCAGCGACAACAGTGAAGCTTTCTTT. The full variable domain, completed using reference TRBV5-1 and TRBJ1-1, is KAGVTQTPRYLIKTRGQQVTLSCSPISGHRSVSWYQQTPGQGLQFLFEYFSETQRNKGNFPGRFSGRQFSNSRSEMNVSTLELGDSALYLCASSDNSEAFFGQGTRLTVV.

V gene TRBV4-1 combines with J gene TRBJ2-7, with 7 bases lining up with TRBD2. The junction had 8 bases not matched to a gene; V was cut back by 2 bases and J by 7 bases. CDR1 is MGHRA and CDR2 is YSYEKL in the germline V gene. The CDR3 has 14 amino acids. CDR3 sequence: CASSQKAGAVEQYF. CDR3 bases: TGCGCCAGCAGCCAAAAGGCGGGAGCAGTTGAGCAGTACTTC.

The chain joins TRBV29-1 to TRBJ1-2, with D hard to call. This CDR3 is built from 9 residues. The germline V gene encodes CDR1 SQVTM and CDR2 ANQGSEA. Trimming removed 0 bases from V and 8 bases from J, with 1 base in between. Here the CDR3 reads CSVEEGYTF. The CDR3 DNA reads TGCAGCGTTGAAGAGGGCTACACCTTC. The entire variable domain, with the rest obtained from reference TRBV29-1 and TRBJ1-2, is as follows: SAVISQKPSRDICQRGTSLTIQCQVDSQVTMMFWYRQQPGQSLTLIATANQGSEATYESGFVIDKFPISRPNLTFSTLTVSNMSPEDSSIYLCSVEEGYTFGSGTRLTVV.

CDR3 sequence: CASSATGALVAEAFF. The CDR3 bases are TGTGCCAGCAGCGCAACAGGGGCATTGGTTGCTGAAGCTTTCTTT. The J gene is TRBJ1-1, the V gene TRBV6-4, with TRBD1 matching 7 bases. The junction had 13 bases not matched to a gene; V was cut back by 6 bases and J by 6 bases. Germline lookup yields CDR1 MRHNA and CDR2 SNTAGT. There are 15 residues in the CDR3.

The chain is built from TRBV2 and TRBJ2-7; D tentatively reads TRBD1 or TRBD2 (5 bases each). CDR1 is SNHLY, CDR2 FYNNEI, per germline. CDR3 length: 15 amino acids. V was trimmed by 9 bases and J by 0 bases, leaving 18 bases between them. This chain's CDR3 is CASPPGPSGSYEQYF. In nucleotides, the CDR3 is TGTGCCAGTCCGCCGGGGCCCAGTGGCTCCTACGAGCAGTACTTC.

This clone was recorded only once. The CDR3 DNA is TGTGCCAGCAGCCACTCACAGGGGAGCCAGCCCCAGCATTTT. Translated: CASSHSQGSQPQHF. The chain joins TRBV7-9 to TRBJ1-5; 7 nucleotides agree with TRBD1. Germline CDR1 is SEHNR and CDR2 is FQNEAQ (reference sequence). The CDR3 runs 14 residues. The V and J ends lost 5 bases and 7 bases, in that order; junction bases with no gene match: 8.

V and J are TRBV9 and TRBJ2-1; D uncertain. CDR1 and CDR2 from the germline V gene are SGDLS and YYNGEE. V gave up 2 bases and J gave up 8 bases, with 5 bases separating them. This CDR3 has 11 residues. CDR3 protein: CASSVTDEQFF. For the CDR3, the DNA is TGTGCCAGCAGCGTTACCGATGAGCAGTTCTTC.